The 10 T cell receptor beta chains given below trace back to one sample, sequenced in a study of read filtering for tumor transcriptome and immune sequencing. Molecular barcoded adaptors covering alpha/delta and beta/gamma chains were used on roughly 400 ng RNA. TCRdb re-analysed the reads in MiXCR, keeping a single row per CDR3 protein. Of about 86,000 distinct CDR3 sequences in the sample, about 12% were seen once. Sequencing was performed on a population of CD138-negative cells sorted from bone marrow. The receptor set was obtained from a donor over 35 with multiple myeloma.

Turning to this clonotype: A single base is all that separates this from a far larger clone, so a read error is likely. V usage is TRBV28 and J usage is TRBJ2-7, with 10 bases fitting TRBD2. The V segment lost 4 bases and the J segment 7 bases; nucleotides outside the gene matches: 10. The germline gives CDR1 MDHEN, CDR2 SYDVKM. The CDR3 has 15 amino acids. CDR3 in amino acids: CASSSVAGGSDEQYF. The CDR3 region has the DNA TGTGCCAGCAGTTCTGTAGCGGGAGGTTCCGATGAGCAGTACTTC. Drawing the rest from reference TRBV28 and TRBJ2-7, the complete variable domain is DVKVTQSSRYLVKRTGEKVFLECVQDMDHENMFWYRQDPGLGLRLIYFSYDVKMKEKGDIPEGYSVSREKKERFSLILESASTNQTSMYLCASSSVAGGSDEQYFGPGTRLTVT.

This clonotype was recorded many times. Relative to the germline gene, one junction end is altered; a read error may explain this. The chain recombines TRBV2 with TRBJ1-2; D unresolved. The germline gives CDR1 SNHLY, CDR2 FYNNEI. The CDR3 has 12 residues. This CDR3 is CASSDNSVPVAF. Here the CDR3 DNA reads TGTGCCAGCAGTGACAACAGCGTCCCTGTGGCCTTC.

The sample holds many counts of this clonotype. The chain couples TRBV12-3 or TRBV12-4 to TRBJ1-5; D perhaps matches TRBD1 (5 bases). The CDR3 covers 14 residues. V was pared by 3 bases and J by 7 bases, with 13 bases between. The CDR3 nucleotides read TGTGCCAGCAGTTTCGAGGGGTCAAGGCAGCCCCAGCATTTT. Its protein product is CASSFEGSRQPQHF.

This clonotype was observed many times. The chain employs TRBV7-3 and TRBJ2-5, with 10 bases matching TRBD1. The length of the CDR3 is 15 residues. Germline CDR1 reads SGHTA; CDR2 reads FQGTGA. J was trimmed by 3 bases and V by 5 bases; bases with no gene match: 6. This chain's CDR3 is CASSGGTGDKETQYF. The DNA of the CDR3 is TGTGCCAGCAGCGGGGGGACAGGGGATAAAGAGACCCAGTACTTC.

At least ten counts were recorded for this clonotype. The CDR3 DNA follows: TGTGCCAGTAGTCCCTACAACCAGCCCCAGCATTTT. Translated, it gives CASSPYNQPQHF. The V call is TRBV19, the J call TRBJ1-5; D ambiguous. The germline gives CDR1 LNHDA, CDR2 SQIVND (reference sequence). The ends were cut back, 5 bases at V and 7 bases at J, with 9 bases in the middle. CDR3 length equals 12 residues.

This clonotype was seen at least ten times. The chain is built from TRBV7-6 and TRBJ2-3; D gene unclear. The CDR3 extends over 13 amino acids. Trimming took off 3 bases at V and 6 bases at J, with 10 bases between the two ends. Germline CDR1 is SGHVS and CDR2 is FNYEAQ. The CDR3 DNA reads TGTGCCAGCAGCTTTCAAGACATGGATACGCAGTATTTT. Protein: CASSFQDMDTQYF.

In its sample, this clonotype was seen many times. V gene TRBV2 combines with J gene TRBJ2-1; tentative D call: TRBD1 (6 bases). CDR3 length equals 16 residues. The V and J ends lost 3 bases and 0 bases respectively, with 12 bases between them. The V gene's germline CDR1 is SNHLY and CDR2 FYNNEI. Here the CDR3 DNA reads TGTGCCAGCAGTGACCCCGGACAGTCCTCCTACAATGAGCAGTTCTTC. It encodes CASSDPGQSSYNEQFF.

This clonotype was counted at least ten times. The genes are TRBV20-1 and TRBJ2-3; 10 nucleotides agree with TRBD2. This CDR3 is built from 15 residues. The V gene end was trimmed by 5 bases and the J gene end by 0 bases; junction bases not matched to a gene: 5. Per the germline V gene, CDR1 is DFQATT and CDR2 is SNEGSKA (reference sequence). The CDR3 coding sequence is TGCAGTGCTTTTAAGACTAGCGGGAGCACAGATACGCAGTATTTT. It is translated as CSAFKTSGSTDTQYF.

This clonotype was seen a handful of times. This sequence may be a read error, since a much larger clone differs from it by one base. The conserved final phenylalanine or tryptophan is absent from the CDR3, which likely points to a read error. This chain uses TRBV29-1 with TRBJ2-2; possibly TRBD1 or TRBD2 for D (5 bases each). There are 14 residues in the CDR3. The V end was cut by 4 bases, the J end by 0 bases, with 9 bases between. The germline gives CDR1 SQVTM, CDR2 ANQGSEA. CDR3 nucleotides: TGCAGCGTTGCCAGGGACCCGAACACCGGGGAGCTGTTTTCT. This codes for CSVARDPNTGELFS.

This clonotype showed up just a few times. The V and J genes are TRBV7-6 and TRBJ2-7; D perhaps matches TRBD1 (5 bases). CDR1 and CDR2 from the germline V gene are SGHVS and FNYEAQ. Trimming stripped 1 base from V and 5 bases from J, with 15 bases between. The CDR3 sequence is 15 residues long. CDR3 sequence (DNA): TGTGCCAGCAGCTTAGGCGGCACAGGAAAGGACGAGCAGTACTTC. It yields the protein CASSLGGTGKDEQYF.